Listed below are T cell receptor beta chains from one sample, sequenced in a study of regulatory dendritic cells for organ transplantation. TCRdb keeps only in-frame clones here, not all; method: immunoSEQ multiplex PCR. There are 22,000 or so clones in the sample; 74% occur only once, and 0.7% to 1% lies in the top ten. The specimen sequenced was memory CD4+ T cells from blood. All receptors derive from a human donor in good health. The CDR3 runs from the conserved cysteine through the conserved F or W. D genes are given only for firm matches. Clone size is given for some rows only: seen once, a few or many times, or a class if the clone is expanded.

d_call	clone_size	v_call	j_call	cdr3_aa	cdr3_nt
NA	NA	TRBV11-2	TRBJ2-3	CASSLERSGRMQYF	TGTGCCAGCAGCTTAGAACGGTCAGGGCGGATGCAGTATTTT
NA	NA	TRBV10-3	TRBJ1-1	CAISQTGNTEAFF	TGTGCCATCAGTCAGACAGGGAACACTGAAGCTTTCTTT
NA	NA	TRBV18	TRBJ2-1	CASSPSRSSYNEQFF	TGTGCCAGCTCACCCTCTAGGAGCTCCTACAATGAGCAGTTCTTC
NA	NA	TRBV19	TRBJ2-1	CASRLLGTSYNEQFF	TGTGCCAGTAGGTTACTAGGAACGTCCTACAATGAGCAGTTCTTC
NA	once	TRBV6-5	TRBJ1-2	CASSPSGVVRYTF	TGTGCCAGCAGTCCTTCAGGGGTAGTTCGCTACACCTTC
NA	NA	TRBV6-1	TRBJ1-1	CASSRDSKGAFF	TGTGCCAGCAGTCGGGACTCCAAGGGAGCTTTCTTT
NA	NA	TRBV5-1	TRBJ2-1	CASSKGGANEQFF	TGCGCCAGCAGCAAGGGGGGGGCCAATGAGCAGTTCTTC
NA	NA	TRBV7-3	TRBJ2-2	CASSPPGSNTGELFF	TGTGCCAGCAGCCCCCCGGGATCGAACACCGGGGAGCTGTTTTTT
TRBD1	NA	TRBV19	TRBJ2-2	CASSPQRTGATGELFF	TGTGCCAGTAGTCCACAAAGGACAGGGGCCACCGGGGAGCTGTTTTTT
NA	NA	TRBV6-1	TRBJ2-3	CASSLGASTQYF	TGTGCCAGCAGTTTAGGGGCCAGCACGCAGTATTTT
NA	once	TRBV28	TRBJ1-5	CASIRGGSNQPQHF	TGTGCCAGCATCCGGGGGGGGAGCAATCAGCCCCAGCATTTT
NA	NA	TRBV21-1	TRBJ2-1	CASSFRQGPYNEQFF	TGTGCCAGCAGCTTTAGGCAGGGCCCCTACAATGAGCAGTTCTTC
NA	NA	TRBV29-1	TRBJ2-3	CSVDSFEDTQYF	TGCAGCGTTGATAGTTTCGAAGATACGCAGTATTTT
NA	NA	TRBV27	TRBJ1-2	CASSLRLDFNYGYTF	TGTGCCAGCAGTTTACGCCTAGACTTTAACTATGGCTACACCTTC
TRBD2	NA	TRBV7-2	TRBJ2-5	CASRGGGGRETQYF	TGTGCCAGCAGGGGCGGGGGGGGCCGGGAGACCCAGTACTTC
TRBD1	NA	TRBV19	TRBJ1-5	CASIGGDREYQPQHF	TGTGCCAGTATCGGGGGAGACAGGGAATATCAGCCCCAGCATTTT
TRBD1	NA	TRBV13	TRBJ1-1	CASSLRDRGGGNTEAFF	TGTGCCAGCAGCCTCCGGGACAGGGGGGGCGGAAACACTGAAGCTTTCTTT
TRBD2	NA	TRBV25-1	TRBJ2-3	CASTTRGGATDTQYF	TGTGCCAGCACCACTCGCGGGGGGGCGACAGATACGCAGTATTTT
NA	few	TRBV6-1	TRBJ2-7	CASRPGQDYEQYF	TGTGCCAGCAGACCGGGACAAGACTACGAGCAGTACTTC
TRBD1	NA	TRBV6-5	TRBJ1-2	CASSYSSGGSYGYTF	TGTGCCAGCAGTTACTCGTCAGGGGGGAGCTATGGCTACACCTTC
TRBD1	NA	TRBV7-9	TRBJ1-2	CASSSPGQGIRGYGYTF	TGTGCCAGCAGCTCACCGGGACAGGGGATAAGGGGCTATGGCTACACCTTC
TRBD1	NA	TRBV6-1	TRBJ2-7	CASSEAWTGGFYEQYF	TGTGCCAGCAGTGAAGCCTGGACAGGGGGTTTCTACGAGCAGTACTTC
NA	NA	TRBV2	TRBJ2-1	CASSNTGQYNEQFF	TGTGCCAGCAGTAATACAGGACAATACAATGAGCAGTTCTTC
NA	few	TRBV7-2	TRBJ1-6	CASSLGLGSLHF	TGTGCCAGCAGCTTGGGCCTCGGATCCCTCCACTTT
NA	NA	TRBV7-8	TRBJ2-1	CASSLNRPEDEQFF	TGTGCCAGCAGCTTAAACCGACCCGAGGATGAGCAGTTCTTC
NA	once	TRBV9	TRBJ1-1	CASSVRVMNTEAFF	TGTGCCAGCAGCGTACGGGTGATGAACACTGAAGCTTTCTTT
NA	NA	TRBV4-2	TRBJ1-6	CASSQDLDYTSPLHF	TGTGCCAGCAGCCAAGATCTAGACTATACCTCACCCCTCCACTTT
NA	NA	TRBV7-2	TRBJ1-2	CASSLARPEDGYTF	TGTGCCAGCAGCTTAGCGAGGCCCGAGGATGGCTACACCTTC
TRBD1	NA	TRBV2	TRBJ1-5	CASSTGQGAGQPQHF	TGTGCCAGCAGTACCGGACAGGGGGCCGGTCAGCCCCAGCATTTT
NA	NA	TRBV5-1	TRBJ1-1	CASSNLGRGTEAFF	TGCGCCAGCAGCAACCTTGGTAGGGGCACTGAAGCTTTCTTT
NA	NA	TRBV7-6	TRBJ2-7	CASSPSSTGGTYEQYF	TGTGCCAGCAGCCCAAGTTCGACAGGAGGCACCTACGAGCAGTACTTC
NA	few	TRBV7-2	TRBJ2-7	CASSLIVGNEQYF	TGTGCCAGCAGCTTAATTGTCGGTAACGAGCAGTACTTC
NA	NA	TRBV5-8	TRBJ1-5	CASSSRTGNQPQHF	TGTGCCAGCAGCTCGCGGACAGGCAATCAGCCCCAGCATTTT
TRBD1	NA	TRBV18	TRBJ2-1	CASSRGQGEYNEQFF	TGTGCCAGCTCACGGGGTCAGGGGGAGTACAATGAGCAGTTCTTC
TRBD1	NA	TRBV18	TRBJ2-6	CASSPKTGAQLSGANVLTF	TGTGCCAGCTCTCCAAAGACAGGGGCGCAACTCTCTGGGGCCAACGTCCTGACTTTC
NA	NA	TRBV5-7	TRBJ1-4	CASSLVGRKAEKLFF	TGTGCCAGCAGCTTGGTGGGCAGGAAGGCGGAAAAACTGTTTTTT
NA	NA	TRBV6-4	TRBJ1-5	CASSDPEQARGQPQHF	TGTGCCAGCAGTGACCCTGAACAGGCACGGGGGCAGCCCCAGCATTTT
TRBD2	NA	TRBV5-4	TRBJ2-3	CASSPGLRGGATDTQYF	TGTGCCAGCAGCCCCGGGCTACGGGGGGGGGCTACAGATACGCAGTATTTT
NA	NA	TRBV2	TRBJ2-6	CASSRQALGTGANVLTF	TGTGCCAGCAGTAGACAGGCCCTCGGAACTGGGGCCAACGTCCTGACTTTC
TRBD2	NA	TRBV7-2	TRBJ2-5	CASSRGDETQYF	TGTGCCAGCAGCCGGGGGGACGAGACCCAGTACTTC
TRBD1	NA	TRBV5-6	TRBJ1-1	CASSLIPGGALNTEAFF	TGTGCCAGCAGCTTGATTCCAGGGGGTGCATTGAACACTGAAGCTTTCTTT
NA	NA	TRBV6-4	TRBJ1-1	CASSLEMRDTEAFF	TGTGCCAGCAGTCTAGAGATGAGGGACACTGAAGCTTTCTTT
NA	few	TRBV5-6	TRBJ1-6	CASSLRQINSPLHF	TGTGCCAGCAGCTTACGTCAGATCAATTCACCCCTCCACTTT
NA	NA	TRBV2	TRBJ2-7	CASSFLGVYEQYF	TGTGCCAGCAGTTTCCTAGGGGTCTACGAGCAGTACTTC